These T cell receptor beta chains were read from a single sample in a study of blood T cell repertoires in COVID-19. Here immunoSEQ multiplex PCR was the method, and the copy in TCRdb shows in-frame clones only, minus some. This sample has hundreds of thousands of clones, with approximately 90% found just once. The sample consisted of PBMCs or T cells enriched from blood (not recorded which). All receptors come from a man under 40 who had recovered from COVID-19. Each CDR3 is given with its conserved first and last residue. The D gene is left open where the match is weak. A row's size may be missing; if present it is once, few, many or a size class.

v_gene,abundance,d_gene,len,j_gene,CDR3aa,CDR3nt
TRBV5-1,.,TRBD1,15,TRBJ2-7,CASSPGQGIGYEQYF,TGCGCCAGCAGTCCGGGACAGGGTATCGGCTACGAGCAGTACTTC
TRBV18,.,.,13,TRBJ1-4,CASSPTGREKLFF,TGTGCCAGCTCACCTACGGGGAGGGAAAAACTGTTTTTT
TRBV6-5,once,.,12,TRBJ1-1,CASGRQATEAFF,TGTGCCAGCGGCCGACAGGCCACTGAAGCTTTCTTT
TRBV28,.,.,15,TRBJ2-1,CASSLNHLERGEQFF,TGTGCCAGCAGTCTAAACCATCTAGAACGGGGTGAGCAGTTCTTC
TRBV7-2,few,.,12,TRBJ2-7,CASSLGGHEQYF,TGTGCCAGCAGCTTAGGTGGCCACGAGCAGTACTTC
TRBV18,.,.,14,TRBJ1-2,CASSPGEENYGYTF,TGTGCCAGCTCACCGGGGGAGGAGAATTATGGCTACACCTTC
TRBV2,.,.,13,TRBJ1-5,CASNTGSNQPQHF,TGTGCCAGCAACACAGGGAGCAATCAGCCCCAGCATTTT
TRBV27,.,.,14,TRBJ1-5,CASSPYRADQPQHF,TGTGCCAGCAGTCCCTACAGGGCGGATCAGCCCCAGCATTTT
TRBV9,.,TRBD2,18,TRBJ2-5,CASSAQGGSGRDVETQYF,TGTGCCAGCAGCGCCCAGGGAGGTAGCGGGAGAGATGTAGAGACCCAGTACTTC
TRBV24-1,once,.,15,TRBJ2-1,CATSDLWGGWDEQFF,TGTGCCACCAGTGATTTGTGGGGAGGTTGGGATGAGCAGTTCTTC
TRBV28,.,TRBD1,15,TRBJ2-7,CASRGTGQGVYEQYF,TGTGCCAGCAGGGGGACGGGACAGGGGGTCTACGAGCAGTACTTC
TRBV6-5,.,.,13,TRBJ1-1,CASTQGGGSEAFF,TGTGCCAGCACCCAAGGGGGGGGGAGTGAAGCTTTCTTT
TRBV7-2,.,.,13,TRBJ2-4,CASSLGQGRDQYF,TGTGCCAGCAGCTTAGGGCAGGGCCGCGATCAGTACTTC
TRBV28,.,TRBD1,13,TRBJ1-5,CASKGQGNQPQHF,TGTGCCAGCAAAGGACAGGGCAATCAGCCCCAGCATTTT
TRBV5-1,few,.,13,TRBJ2-7,CASSLAPDYEQYF,TGCGCCAGCAGCTTGGCCCCAGACTACGAGCAGTACTTC
TRBV6-5,.,.,15,TRBJ2-7,CASSRTGNGFYEQYF,TGTGCCAGCAGCAGGACTGGCAACGGTTTCTACGAGCAGTACTTC
TRBV6-6,.,.,13,TRBJ2-3,CASTLDTADTQYF,TGTGCCAGCACCTTAGACACGGCAGATACGCAGTATTTT
TRBV2,.,.,15,TRBJ1-4,CASSARPTWFEKLFF,TGTGCCAGCAGTGCTAGACCCACATGGTTTGAAAAACTGTTTTTT
TRBV19,.,TRBD2,14,TRBJ2-2,CASSTSAGNWELFF,TGTGCCAGTAGTACCTCAGCGGGAAATTGGGAGCTGTTTTTT
TRBV3-1/TRBV3-2,.,TRBD1,15,TRBJ1-1,CASSIRTGGEYGAFF,TGTGCCAGCAGCATCCGGACAGGGGGCGAATATGGAGCTTTCTTT
TRBV20-1,.,TRBD1,16,TRBJ1-3,CSASARGTGNGNTIYF,TGCAGTGCTAGTGCCCGAGGGACAGGGAACGGAAACACCATATATTTT
TRBV12-2,.,.,13,TRBJ2-1,CASRSRQGNEQFF,TGTGCAAGTCGCTCCAGACAGGGGAATGAGCAGTTCTTC
TRBV2,few,.,11,TRBJ1-1,CASSGRTEAFF,TGTGCCAGCAGTGGGCGGACTGAAGCTTTCTTT
TRBV28,.,.,17,TRBJ1-6,CASSFPSPLSASGPLHF,TGTGCCAGCAGTTTCCCCTCACCTTTGTCTGCTTCCGGGCCCCTCCACTTT
TRBV2,.,.,14,TRBJ1-5,CASSVEQGGQPQHF,TGTGCCAGCAGTGTGGAACAGGGAGGGCAGCCCCAGCATTTT
TRBV6-5,.,.,16,TRBJ2-7,CASSYSGAMSSYEQYF,TGTGCCAGCAGTTACTCTGGAGCTATGAGCTCCTACGAGCAGTACTTC
TRBV7-9,once,TRBD1,15,TRBJ2-7,CASSFFGQGAHEQYF,TGTGCCAGCAGCTTCTTTGGGCAGGGGGCCCACGAGCAGTACTTC
TRBV4-1,.,TRBD2,15,TRBJ2-7,CASSQDGAGGYEQYF,TGCGCCAGCAGCCAAGATGGAGCGGGAGGGTACGAGCAGTACTTC
TRBV12-3/TRBV12-4,.,.,12,TRBJ1-5,CASSFGDQPQHF,TGTGCCAGCAGTTTCGGGGATCAGCCCCAGCATTTT
TRBV5-8,.,.,15,TRBJ1-2,CASSLLGGKDYGYTF,TGTGCCAGCAGCTTGCTTGGGGGCAAGGACTATGGCTACACCTTC
TRBV2,.,.,15,TRBJ1-2,CASSEEGTPNYGYTF,TGTGCCAGCAGTGAAGAAGGGACACCTAACTATGGCTACACCTTC
TRBV19,.,TRBD2,15,TRBJ2-3,CASSPLAGATDTQYF,TGTGCCAGTAGCCCCCTAGCGGGAGCAACAGATACGCAGTATTTT
TRBV3-1/TRBV3-2,.,TRBD2,15,TRBJ2-1,CASSPFIGRADEQFF,TGTGCCAGCAGCCCCTTCATCGGGAGGGCCGATGAGCAGTTCTTC
TRBV7-9,.,.,15,TRBJ1-2,CASSLAREGLTGYTF,TGTGCCAGCAGCTTAGCGCGGGAGGGGCTTACTGGCTACACCTTC
TRBV18,.,TRBD1,13,TRBJ2-3,CASRTGGTDTQYF,TGTGCCAGCCGCACAGGGGGCACAGATACGCAGTATTTT
TRBV27,.,TRBD2,19,TRBJ2-1,CASTRAGLAGGSSYNEQFF,TGTGCCAGCACACGCGCCGGACTAGCGGGAGGGAGCTCCTACAATGAGCAGTTCTTC